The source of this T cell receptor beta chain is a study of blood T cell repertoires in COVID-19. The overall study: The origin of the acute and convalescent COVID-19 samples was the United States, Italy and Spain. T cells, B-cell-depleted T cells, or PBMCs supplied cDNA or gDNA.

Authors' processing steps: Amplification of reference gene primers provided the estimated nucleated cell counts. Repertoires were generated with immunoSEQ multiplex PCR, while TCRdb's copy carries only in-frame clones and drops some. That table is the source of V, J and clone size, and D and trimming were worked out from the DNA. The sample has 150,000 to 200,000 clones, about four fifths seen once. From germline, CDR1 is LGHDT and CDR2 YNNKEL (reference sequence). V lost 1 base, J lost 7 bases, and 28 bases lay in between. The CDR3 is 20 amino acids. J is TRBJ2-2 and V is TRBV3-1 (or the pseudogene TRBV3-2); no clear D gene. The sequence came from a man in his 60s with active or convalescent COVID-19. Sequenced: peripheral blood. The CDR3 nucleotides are TGTGCCAGCAGCCAAGCGGGTCCCGGAAGTTCCTCCTTCGGAAGCGGGGAGCTGTTTTTT. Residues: CASSQAGPGSSSFGSGELFF.